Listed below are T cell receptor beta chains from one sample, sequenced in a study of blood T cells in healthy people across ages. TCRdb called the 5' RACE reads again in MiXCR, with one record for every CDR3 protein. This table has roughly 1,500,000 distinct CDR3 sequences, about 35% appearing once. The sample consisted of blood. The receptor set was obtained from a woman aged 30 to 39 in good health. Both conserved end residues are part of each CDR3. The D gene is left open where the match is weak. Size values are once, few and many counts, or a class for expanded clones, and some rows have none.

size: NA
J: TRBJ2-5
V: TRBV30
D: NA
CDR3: CAWQNLRLADNQETQYF
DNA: TGTGCCTGGCAAAATCTACGCTTGGCAGATAATCAAGAGACCCAGTACTTC

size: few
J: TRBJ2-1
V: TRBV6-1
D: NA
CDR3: CASSPSAGQFYNEQFF
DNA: TGTGCCAGCAGTCCCTCAGCGGGCCAATTTTACAATGAGCAGTTCTTC

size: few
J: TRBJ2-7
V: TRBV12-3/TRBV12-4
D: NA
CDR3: CASSTHRSSYEQYF
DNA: TGTGCCAGCAGCACACATAGAAGCTCCTACGAGCAGTACTTC

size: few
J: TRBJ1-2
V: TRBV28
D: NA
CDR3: CASSFGAGDYGYTF
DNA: TGTGCCAGCAGTTTCGGAGCTGGGGACTATGGCTACACCTTC

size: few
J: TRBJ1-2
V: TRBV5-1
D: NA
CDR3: CASSQTGPTSGGYTF
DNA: TGCGCCAGCAGCCAGACAGGACCCACTTCAGGTGGCTACACCTTC

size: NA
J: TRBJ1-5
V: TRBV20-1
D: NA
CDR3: CSARDATSNQPQHF
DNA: TGCAGTGCTAGAGATGCAACGAGCAATCAGCCCCAGCATTTT

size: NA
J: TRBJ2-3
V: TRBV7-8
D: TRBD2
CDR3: CASSWGLATADTQYF
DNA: TGTGCCAGCAGCTGGGGACTAGCGACGGCAGATACGCAGTATTTT

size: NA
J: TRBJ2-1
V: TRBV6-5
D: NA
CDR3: CASSYSRGGGDRYEQFF
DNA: TGTGCCAGCAGTTACTCTAGGGGGGGAGGTGATAGATATGAGCAGTTCTTC

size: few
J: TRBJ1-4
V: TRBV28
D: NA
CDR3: CASSTPDSGKGGNEKLFF
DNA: TGTGCCAGCAGTACACCAGACTCGGGAAAAGGTGGTAATGAAAAACTGTTTTTT

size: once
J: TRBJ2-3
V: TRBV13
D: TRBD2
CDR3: CASSLGTSGRFDTQYF
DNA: TGTGCCAGCAGCTTAGGGACTAGCGGGAGGTTTGATACGCAGTATTTT

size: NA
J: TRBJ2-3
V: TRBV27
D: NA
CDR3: CASRAGIQSDTRYF
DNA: TGTGCCAGCAGGGCCGGGATCCAGTCCGATACGCGGTATTTT

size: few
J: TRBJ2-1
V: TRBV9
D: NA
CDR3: CASSVGGATEQFF
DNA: TGTGCCAGCAGCGTAGGAGGAGCAACTGAGCAGTTCTTC

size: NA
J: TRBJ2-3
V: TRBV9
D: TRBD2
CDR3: CASRDALAGGRGDTQYF
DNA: TGTGCCAGCAGGGATGCTCTAGCGGGGGGGCGTGGAGATACGCAGTATTTT

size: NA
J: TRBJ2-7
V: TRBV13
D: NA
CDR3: CACSPQGTSEQYF
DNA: TGTGCCTGCAGCCCCCAGGGGACCTCCGAGCAGTACTTC

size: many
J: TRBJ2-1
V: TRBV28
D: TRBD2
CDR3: CASSSSGRVYNEQFF
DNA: TGTGCCAGCAGCTCTAGCGGGAGGGTCTACAATGAGCAGTTCTTC

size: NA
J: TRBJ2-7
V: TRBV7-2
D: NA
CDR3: CASSLAPLSWPLEQYF
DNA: TGTGCCAGCAGCTTAGCACCCCTATCCTGGCCCTTAGAGCAGTACTTC

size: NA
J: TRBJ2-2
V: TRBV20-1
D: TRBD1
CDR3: CSGTGDTGELFF
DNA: TGCAGCGGAACAGGGGATACCGGGGAGCTGTTTTTT

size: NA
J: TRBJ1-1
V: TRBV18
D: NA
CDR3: CASSPVTTGTEAFF
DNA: TGTGCCAGCTCACCTGTAACAACAGGGACTGAAGCTTTCTTT

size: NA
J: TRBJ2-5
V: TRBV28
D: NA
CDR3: CASSRTGSLDSTQYF
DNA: TGTGCCAGCAGCCGGACGGGGTCCTTAGATTCGACCCAGTACTTC

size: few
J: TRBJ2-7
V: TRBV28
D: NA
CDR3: CASSPPERGYEQYF
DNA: TGTGCCAGCAGTCCCCCGGAGAGGGGCTACGAGCAGTACTTC

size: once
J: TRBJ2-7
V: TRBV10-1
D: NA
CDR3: CASSESILTGASSYNEQYF
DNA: TGCGCCAGCAGTGAGTCGATCTTAACGGGCGCGAGCTCCTACAATGAGCAGTACTTC

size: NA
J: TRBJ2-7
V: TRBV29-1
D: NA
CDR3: CSVAGTGAGEQYF
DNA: TGCAGCGTTGCGGGGACCGGGGCGGGCGAGCAGTACTTC

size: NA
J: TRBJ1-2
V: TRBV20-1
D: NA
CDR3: CSASLGTVYGYTF
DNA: TGCAGTGCTAGTCTCGGGACCGTCTATGGCTACACCTTC

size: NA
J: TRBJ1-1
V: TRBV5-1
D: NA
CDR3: CVSNFAGNTEAFF
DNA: TGCGTCAGCAACTTTGCCGGGAACACTGAAGCTTTCTTT

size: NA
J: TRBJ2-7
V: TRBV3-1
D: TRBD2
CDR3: CASSLAGGGEEQYF
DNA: TGTGCCAGCAGCCTAGCGGGAGGAGGGGAGGAGCAGTACTTC

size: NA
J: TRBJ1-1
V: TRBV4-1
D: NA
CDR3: CASAPQGTDTEAFF
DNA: TGCGCCAGCGCACCCCAGGGTACGGACACTGAAGCTTTCTTT

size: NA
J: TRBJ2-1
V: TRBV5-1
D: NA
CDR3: CASSFDVVGEQFF
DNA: TGCGCCAGCAGCTTCGACGTGGTCGGTGAGCAGTTCTTC

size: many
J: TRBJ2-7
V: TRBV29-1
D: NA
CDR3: CSVGTGPYEQYF
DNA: TGCAGCGTTGGGACGGGACCCTACGAGCAGTACTTC

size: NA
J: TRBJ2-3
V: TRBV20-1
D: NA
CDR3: CSASGLANTDTQYF
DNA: TGCAGTGCTAGTGGTCTAGCAAACACAGATACGCAGTATTTT

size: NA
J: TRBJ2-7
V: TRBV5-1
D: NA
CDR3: CASSLGLGTENYEQYF
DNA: TGCGCCAGCAGCTTGGGACTAGGAACCGAGAACTACGAGCAGTACTTC

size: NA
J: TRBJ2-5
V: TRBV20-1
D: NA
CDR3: CSAQTGTYQETQYF
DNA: TGCAGTGCTCAAACAGGAACCTACCAAGAGACCCAGTACTTC

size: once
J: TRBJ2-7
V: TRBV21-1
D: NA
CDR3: CASSRPPPGDEQYF
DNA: TGTGCCAGCAGCCGCCCGCCTCCAGGGGACGAGCAGTACTTC

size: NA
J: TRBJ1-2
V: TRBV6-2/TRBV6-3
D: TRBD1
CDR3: CASSQNGGTGYSNYGYTF
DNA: TGTGCCAGCAGTCAAAACGGCGGGACAGGGTATAGTAACTATGGCTACACCTTC

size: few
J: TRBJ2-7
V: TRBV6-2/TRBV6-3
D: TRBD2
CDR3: CASTRGPAGREQYF
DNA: TGTGCCAGCACCCGGGGACCAGCGGGGCGCGAGCAGTACTTC

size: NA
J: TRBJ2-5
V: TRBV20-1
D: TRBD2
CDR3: CSARLLAGGPETQYF
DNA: TGCAGTGCTAGGCTATTAGCGGGAGGGCCCGAGACCCAGTACTTC

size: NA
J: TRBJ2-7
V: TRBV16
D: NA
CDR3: CASSRSTGIYEQYF
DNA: TGTGCCAGCAGTCGTTCAACCGGGATCTACGAGCAGTACTTC

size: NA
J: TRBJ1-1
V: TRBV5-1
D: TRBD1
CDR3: CASSPRDRGPDPEAFF
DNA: TGCGCCAGCAGCCCCCGGGACAGGGGACCGGACCCCGAAGCTTTCTTT

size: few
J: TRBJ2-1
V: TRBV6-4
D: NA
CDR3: CASSDPGTLVQFF
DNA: TGTGCCAGCAGTGACCCCGGGACTTTGGTCCAGTTCTTC

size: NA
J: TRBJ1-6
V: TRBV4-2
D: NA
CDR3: CASSQDPGSSYNSPLHF
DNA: TGTGCCAGCAGCCAAGACCCAGGTAGCTCCTATAATTCACCCCTCCACTTT

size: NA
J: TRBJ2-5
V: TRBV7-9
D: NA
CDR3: CASSPGFFQETQYF
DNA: TGTGCCAGCAGCCCAGGGTTCTTCCAAGAGACCCAGTACTTC

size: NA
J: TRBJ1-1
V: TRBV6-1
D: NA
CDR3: CASNPQGLDTEAFF
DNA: TGTGCCAGCAACCCACAGGGACTTGACACTGAAGCTTTCTTT